The 28 T cell receptor beta chains listed next were all sequenced from one sample in a study of blood T cell repertoires in COVID-19 (dated by TCRdb to about 2020). The receptor library was made with the immunoSEQ multiplex PCR assay. The table was pulled from immuneACCESS by TCRdb, which kept in-frame rearrangements only. Such tables lose some clones; where checked, under half of the loss comes from unresolved V genes, and the rest has no known cause. The sample table lists about 120,000 clones, approximately 90% of them with a count of one. Clones ranked in the top ten supply approximately 1.9% of the sample. Sequenced: peripheral blood. The receptors were sampled from a human donor with active COVID-19. The donor label of this sample is uncertain.

This chain links TRBV5-1 with TRBJ2-7, with D perhaps matching TRBD2 (7 bases). V lost 1 base to trimming and J lost 6 bases, with 14 bases between them. This CDR3 is built from 14 residues. Looked up from germline, CDR1 is SGHRS and CDR2 is YFSETQ. The CDR3 spells CASSLRGGATEQYF. CDR3 bases: TGCGCCAGCAGCTTGAGAGGGGGGGCGACCGAGCAGTACTTC. Full variable domain (missing parts from reference TRBV5-1 and TRBJ2-7): KAGVTQTPRYLIKTRGQQVTLSCSPISGHRSVSWYQQTPGQGLQFLFEYFSETQRNKGNFPGRFSGRQFSNSRSEMNVSTLELGDSALYLCASSLRGGATEQYFGPGTRLTVT.

The CDR3 DNA reads as TGTGCCAGCAGTTTCCCAGGGAACTATGGCTACACCTTC. Translating gives CASSFPGNYGYTF. The rearrangement links TRBV28 to TRBJ1-2; D is possibly TRBD1 (5 bases). The CDR3 has 13 residues. Germline values: CDR1 MDHEN, CDR2 SYDVKM. Trimming took 3 bases from V and 2 from J, leaving 7 bases between them.

The gene calls are TRBV6-1 and TRBJ2-7, with TRBD2 matching over 13 bases. Trimming removed 2 bases from V and 0 bases from J; junction bases left unmatched: 4. The CDR3 extends over 17 amino acids. Germline assignment: CDR1 MNHNS and CDR2 SASEGT. The CDR3 is CASSETSGGDSSYEQYF. DNA for the CDR3: TGTGCCAGCAGTGAAACTAGCGGGGGGGATAGCTCCTACGAGCAGTACTTC.

The V call is TRBV7-2, the J call TRBJ1-2, with D perhaps TRBD1 (6 bases). Deletions cut 4 bases from V and 5 bases from J, with 8 bases between. CDR1 and CDR2 from the germline V gene are SGHTA and FQGNSA. CDR3 size: 12 residues. CDR3 region: CASSSDRYGYTF. For the CDR3, the DNA is TGTGCCAGCAGCTCGGACAGATATGGCTACACCTTC.

The rearrangement links TRBV29-1 to TRBJ1-2, with a weak D call TRBD1 (5 bases). Per germline, CDR1 SQVTM and CDR2 ANQGSEA. With 4 bases removed from V and 1 base from J, the gap between germline ends came to 10 bases. The CDR3 length is 13 residues. CDR3 DNA sequence: TGCAGCGTTGGAGGGGAGGGTAACTATGGCTACACCTTC. Protein: CSVGGEGNYGYTF. Drawing the rest from reference TRBV29-1 and TRBJ1-2, the complete variable domain is SAVISQKPSRDICQRGTSLTIQCQVDSQVTMMFWYRQQPGQSLTLIATANQGSEATYESGFVIDKFPISRPNLTFSTLTVSNMSPEDSSIYLCSVGGEGNYGYTFGSGTRLTVV.

The table lists this clone with a few counts. This chain connects TRBV7-2 to TRBJ1-5; tentatively, D is TRBD1 (5 bases). V lost 5 bases to trimming and J lost 1 base, with 15 bases between them. There are 16 residues in the CDR3. From germline, CDR1 is SGHTA and CDR2 FQGNSA. CDR3 residues: CASSPSVGESNQPQHF. CDR3 sequence (DNA): TGTGCCAGCAGCCCATCAGTAGGGGAAAGCAATCAGCCCCAGCATTTT.

The chain employs TRBV13 and TRBJ2-1, with a tentative D call TRBD1 (7 bases). V lost 3 bases and J 6 bases, leaving 15 bases between the germline ends. Germline V gives CDR1 PRHDT, CDR2 FYEKMQ (reference sequence). The CDR3 has 15 amino acids. DNA for the CDR3: TGTGCCAGCAGCTTCTTGGAGGGGGCTTTCAATGAGCAGTTCTTC. This codes for CASSFLEGAFNEQFF.

The gene calls are TRBV6-1 and TRBJ1-5; TRBD1 is a possible D gene (5 bases). V gave up 1 base and J gave up 0 bases, with 7 bases separating them. This CDR3 spans 15 amino acids. The germline gives CDR1 MNHNS, CDR2 SASEGT. The CDR3 spells CASSEGQISNQPQHF. The CDR3, as DNA: TGTGCCAGCAGTGAAGGACAGATTAGCAATCAGCCCCAGCATTTT.

The chain combines TRBV5-8 with TRBJ2-1; D perhaps matches TRBD2 (5 bases). CDR1 and CDR2 (germline): SGHTS, YDEGEE. This CDR3 is 17 amino acids long. Trimming left V 0 bases short and J 1 base short, with 14 bases between. The CDR3 DNA reads as TGTGCCAGCAGCTTGGCCCGCCAGCGGACGTCCTACAATGAGCAGTTCTTC. Amino acid sequence: CASSLARQRTSYNEQFF.

This clone showed up just once. The rearrangement uses TRBV7-6 and TRBJ2-7, with D perhaps matching TRBD1 (5 bases). The V end lost 3 bases, the J end lost 3 bases, and 12 bases lay between the germline ends. The CDR3 runs 14 residues. Germline CDR1 reads SGHVS; CDR2 reads FNYEAQ. DNA for the CDR3: TGTGCCAGCAGCTTTTCTCAGGGATTCTACGAGCAGTACTTC. Its protein product is CASSFSQGFYEQYF.

V gene TRBV15 combines with J gene TRBJ1-4; D is possibly TRBD1 (5 bases). The germline CDR1 and CDR2 sequences are LNHNV and YYDKDF (reference sequence). The length of the CDR3 is 16 residues. Trimming removed 0 bases at V and 4 bases at J, with 12 bases between. The CDR3 region is CATSRDLVGGNEKLFF. For the CDR3, the DNA is TGTGCCACCAGCAGAGATTTGGTCGGGGGTAATGAAAAACTGTTTTTT.

The chain combines TRBV4-1 with TRBJ2-2; possibly TRBD2 for D (5 bases). Germline CDR1 and CDR2: MGHRA and YSYEKL. CDR3 length equals 16 residues. V was clipped by 1 base and J by 3 bases, with 12 bases between them. CDR3 sequence (DNA): TGCGCCAGCAGCCAAGTGGCGGGCTATTACACCGGGGAGCTGTTTTTT. It codes for CASSQVAGYYTGELFF.

The gene calls are TRBV19 and TRBJ1-5, with D maybe TRBD1 (6 bases). This CDR3 contains 13 residues. Trimming took off 7 bases at V and 5 bases at J, with 12 bases between the two ends. CDR1 and CDR2 from the germline V gene are LNHDA and SQIVND (reference sequence). The CDR3 loop reads CASTRDIDQPQHF. The CDR3 DNA reads as TGTGCCAGTACCCGGGACATAGATCAGCCCCAGCATTTT.

This CDR3 reads CASSFGSGYEQYF. The DNA for the CDR3 is TGTGCCAGCAGCTTTGGTTCAGGCTACGAGCAGTACTTC. The rearrangement joins TRBV7-9 to TRBJ2-7; D gene ambiguous. V was cut by 3 bases and J by 3 bases, with 9 bases left in between. The CDR3 extends over 13 amino acids. Germline CDR1 and CDR2: SEHNR and FQNEAQ (reference sequence).

The chain links TRBV7-3 to TRBJ1-3; maybe TRBD1 (6 bases). The CDR3 totals 17 residues. The germline CDR1 and CDR2 sequences are SGHTA and FQGTGA. Trimming left V 5 bases short and J 4 bases short, with 21 bases between. The CDR3 DNA reads as TGTGCCAGCAGCCCTAAACCGGCCGGGACATACGGAAACACCATATATTTT. Protein sequence: CASSPKPAGTYGNTIYF.

This chain joins TRBV14 and TRBJ2-7; 8 nucleotides align to TRBD1. The CDR3 sequence is 14 residues long. The V segment lost 3 bases and the J segment 2 bases; nucleotides outside the gene matches: 3. CDR1 is SGHDN and CDR2 is FVKESK in the germline V gene. The CDR3 is CASSQTGVTYEQYF. CDR3 coding DNA: TGTGCCAGCAGCCAGACAGGGGTGACCTACGAGCAGTACTTC.

This clone was seen a handful of times. The chain joins TRBV7-2 to TRBJ2-3; a possible D gene is TRBD2 (5 bases). The germline V gene has CDR1 SGHTA and CDR2 FQGNSA. V dropped 4 bases and J dropped 2 bases, with 10 bases sitting between them. The CDR3 is made up of 14 amino acids. The CDR3 here is CASSSARATDTQYF. CDR3 coding DNA: TGTGCCAGCAGCTCGGCGAGGGCCACAGATACGCAGTATTTT.

This clone was seen once. J is TRBJ1-1 and V is TRBV19, with D possibly TRBD1 on 6 matching bases. CDR3 length: 16 residues. Trimming removed 4 bases at V and 0 bases at J, with 15 bases between. CDR1 LNHDA and CDR2 SQIVND come from the germline V gene (reference sequence). The CDR3 DNA is TGTGCCAGTAGTACTAACCCTGACAGGTTGAACACTGAAGCTTTCTTT. Translating gives CASSTNPDRLNTEAFF.

The chain combines TRBV13 with TRBJ2-7; 8 bases are a match to TRBD1. CDR3 length equals 15 residues. Germline V gene data show CDR1 as PRHDT and CDR2 as FYEKMQ (reference sequence). V trimming: 6 bases; J trimming: 7 bases; junction bases outside the gene matches: 14. CDR3 in amino acids: CASRKEGQGAGEQYF. The DNA of the CDR3 is TGTGCCAGCAGAAAAGAGGGTCAGGGGGCGGGGGAGCAGTACTTC.

The rearrangement links TRBV7-8 to TRBJ2-1; 9 bases fit TRBD2. The V segment lost 5 bases and the J segment 4 bases; nucleotides outside the gene matches: 6. The CDR3 is 15 amino acids. CDR1 is SGHVS and CDR2 is FQNEAQ in the germline V gene. CDR3 sequence reads: CASSTGTSSYNEQFF. The CDR3 DNA is TGTGCCAGCAGCACTGGGACTAGCTCATACAATGAGCAGTTCTTC. Using reference TRBV7-8 and TRBJ2-1 for the parts outside the CDR3, the full variable domain is GAGVSQSPRYKVAKRGQDVALRCDPISGHVSLFWYQQALGQGPEFLTYFQNEAQLDKSGLPSDRFFAERPEGSVSTLKIQRTQQEDSAVYLCASSTGTSSYNEQFFGPGTRLTVL.

This chain joins TRBV28 and TRBJ1-2; TRBD1 matches 7 bases. The V gene end was trimmed by 1 base and the J gene end by 3 bases; junction bases not matched to a gene: 2. CDR3 length: 14 amino acids. Looked up from germline, CDR1 is MDHEN and CDR2 is SYDVKM. The DNA of the CDR3 is TGTGCCAGCAGTTTATCAGACAGGGACTATGGCTACACCTTC. Its translation is CASSLSDRDYGYTF.

V usage is TRBV19 and J usage is TRBJ1-4; D is undetermined. The CDR3 is 13 residues long. Germline CDR1 LNHDA, CDR2 SQIVND (reference sequence). The V and J ends lost 7 bases and 8 bases respectively, with 14 bases between them. CDR3 region: CASTKSGGEKLFF. The CDR3 region has the DNA TGTGCCAGTACTAAGTCCGGCGGGGAAAAACTGTTTTTT.

This clone was seen only once. CDR3: CATSPGGRGNIQYF. The CDR3 region has the DNA TGTGCCACCAGCCCGGGGGGCCGTGGGAACATTCAGTACTTC. The V and J genes are TRBV24-1 and TRBJ2-4; the D gene is possibly TRBD2 (7 bases). Germline V CDR1 and CDR2: KGHDR, SFDVKD. The CDR3 length is 14 residues. Trimming pared 7 bases from V and 7 bases from J, leaving 16 bases between.

The J gene is TRBJ2-3, the V gene TRBV6-2 or TRBV6-3; D remains unclear. CDR3 length: 12 residues. CDR1 MNHEY and CDR2 SVGEGT come from the germline V gene. Trimming took 6 bases from V and 4 from J, leaving 8 bases between them. Here the CDR3 reads CASSASSDTQYF. CDR3 DNA sequence: TGTGCCAGCAGCGCGTCCTCAGATACGCAGTATTTT.

The chain is built from TRBV7-2 and TRBJ2-1, with 9 bases that match TRBD2. CDR1 is SGHTA and CDR2 is FQGNSA in the germline V gene. The CDR3 extends over 14 amino acids. Trimming cost V 3 bases and J 8 bases; bases outside gene matches: 5. The CDR3 loop reads CASSLGGGGYEQFF. The CDR3 nucleotides are TGTGCCAGCAGCTTGGGCGGGGGGGGCTATGAGCAGTTCTTC.

The chain links TRBV7-2 to TRBJ1-4, with 9 bases that match TRBD1. Germline V gene lookup returns CDR1 SGHTA and CDR2 FQGNSA. The trim removed 5 bases at V and 8 bases at J, leaving 9 bases unmatched. The CDR3 spans 15 residues. CDR3 loop: CASSPAGTGHEKLFF. CDR3 DNA sequence: TGTGCCAGCAGCCCAGCCGGGACAGGGCACGAAAAACTGTTTTTT.

The chain couples TRBV27 to TRBJ1-3; D not resolved. V was cut by 2 bases and J by 3 bases, with 11 bases left in between. Germline V CDR1 and CDR2: MNHEY, SMNVEV (reference sequence). The CDR3 is 15 amino acids. The CDR3 protein is CASSLGYRSGNTIYF. The CDR3 bases are TGTGCCAGCAGTTTAGGATACAGAAGTGGAAACACCATATATTTT.

This sequence joins TRBV5-1 and TRBJ2-5; 8 nucleotides align to TRBD1. Trimming cost V 5 bases and J 5 bases; bases outside gene matches: 20. The CDR3 spans 18 residues. Germline values: CDR1 SGHRS, CDR2 YFSETQ. This chain's CDR3 is CASRWGVLGQAGLETQYF. The CDR3, as DNA: TGCGCCAGCAGATGGGGGGTGCTGGGACAGGCTGGTCTGGAGACCCAGTACTTC.